This T cell receptor beta chain is from a study of cytomegalovirus exposure and HLA in healthy donors. About the research overall: Among over 300 genotyped donors, around 80% fell in the Caucasian-associated ancestry cluster.

Of note for this clone: As yet, its antigen is unknown.

General study results and limits: Cytomegalovirus status was reportedly diagnosed by the classifier with high specificity and sensitivity. Under in vitro conditions, a few CMV-associated chains were confirmed as specific for CMV antigens. Later analysis identified 15,000 to 20,000 TCR beta sequences associated with HLA alleles, using a false discovery rate threshold of 0.05.

Primers for the PCR totalled 60 Vbeta and 13 Jbeta. Assay: immunoSEQ multiplex PCR; the TCRdb copy retains only in-frame clones and omits some. The table has roughly 120,000 clones, less than 85% seen once; the top ten hold about 16%. Germline trimming cut 6 bases from V and 6 bases from J; bases unmatched to any gene: 13. The CDR3 is 16 amino acids. Germline CDR1 is SGHTS and CDR2 is YDEGEE. The J gene is TRBJ2-3, the V gene TRBV5-8; TRBD2 matches at 10 bases. The sample taken for sequencing was PBMCs. This sequence originates from a man in his fifties in good health and CMV-seropositive. CDR3: CASTPGLAGVRDTQYF. The CDR3 region has the DNA TGTGCCAGCACCCCCGGGCTAGCGGGAGTGCGGGATACGCAGTATTTT.